A single sample gave rise to the 2 T cell receptor beta chains below, sequenced in a study of blood T cell repertoires in COVID-19. The method was immunoSEQ multiplex PCR; TCRdb's version includes in-frame clones alone and lacks a portion of them. Of around 150,000 clones listed, about 80% were seen once; the top ten hold 22%. Sequencing input: peripheral blood. The receptors derive from an elderly woman with acute or convalescent COVID-19.

V usage is TRBV7-9 and J usage is TRBJ2-1; 14 nucleotides match TRBD2. This CDR3 is built from 16 residues. Germline V gene data show CDR1 as SEHNR and CDR2 as FQNEAQ (reference sequence). Losses at the gene ends were 3 bases for V and 8 bases for J; bases not matched to a gene: 6. The CDR3 reads CASSFRLAGGLDEQFF. The CDR3 nucleotides read TGTGCCAGCAGCTTTAGACTAGCGGGAGGGCTTGATGAGCAGTTCTTC.

This clone was recorded a few times. V usage is TRBV10-2 and J usage is TRBJ2-7; D perhaps matches TRBD1 (5 bases). This CDR3 has 10 residues. The V end was cut by 11 bases, the J end by 5 bases, with 10 bases between. CDR1 is WSHSY, CDR2 SAAADI, per germline. In nucleotides, the CDR3 is TGCGCCGCTGGGGCGCACGAGCAGTACTTC. Translated, it gives CAAGAHEQYF.